The sample holds one count of the clone carrying this T cell receptor (beta chain). This sample is drawn from a study of technical replicates of blood from a few donors. This CDR3 region has 22 residues. From germline, CDR1 is SGHDN and CDR2 FVKESK. Losses at the gene ends were 0 bases for V and 1 base for J; bases not matched to a gene: 15. Assay used: immunoSEQ multiplex PCR; TCRdb lists only in-frame clones, some missing. The table records approximately 44,000 clones, almost 97% of them present only once. J is TRBJ2-1 and V is TRBV14; 13 bases line up with TRBD2. Material: T cells isolated from PBMCs. This receptor was obtained from a human donor in good health. The CDR3 spells CASSQEIPPGLAGIYSYNEQFF. CDR3 DNA sequence: TGTGCCAGCAGCCAAGAGATTCCGCCGGGACTAGCGGGAATATATTCCTACAATGAGCAGTTCTTC.